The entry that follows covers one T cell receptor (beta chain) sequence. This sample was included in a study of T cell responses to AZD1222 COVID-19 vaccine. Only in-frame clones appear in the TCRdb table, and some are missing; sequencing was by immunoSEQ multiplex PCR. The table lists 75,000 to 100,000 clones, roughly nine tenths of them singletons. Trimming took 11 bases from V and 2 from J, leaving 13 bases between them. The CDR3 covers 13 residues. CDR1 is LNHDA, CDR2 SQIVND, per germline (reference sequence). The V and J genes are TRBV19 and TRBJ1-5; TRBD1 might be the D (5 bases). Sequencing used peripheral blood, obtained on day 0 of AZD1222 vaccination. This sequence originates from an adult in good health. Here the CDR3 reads CAPGGACNQPQHF. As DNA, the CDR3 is TGTGCCCCGGGAGGGGCCTGCAATCAGCCCCAGCATTTT. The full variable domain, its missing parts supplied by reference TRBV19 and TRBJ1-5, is DGGITQSPKYLFRKEGQNVTLSCEQNLNHDAMYWYRQDPGQGLRLIYYSQIVNDFQKGDIAEGYSVSREKKESFPLTVTSAQKNPTAFYLCAPGGACNQPQHFGDGTRLSIL.